Below, 6 T cell receptor beta chains from the same sample are listed, as sequenced in a study of HIV-infected children after antiretroviral therapy interruption. A 3' RACE protocol on RNA, with unique molecular identifiers, produced the TCR library. TCRdb ran MiXCR on the 3' RACE reads and lists one entry per CDR3 protein. This table has tens of thousands of distinct CDR3 sequences, roughly 4.5% appearing once. Treatment denoted: PENTA 11 planned treatment interruption arm or continuous ART arm. The sequences come from CD45RA+ CD4+ T cells from PBMCs, pooled from several time points, collected from a donor given antiretroviral therapy, either interrupted or continuous. Subset meaning: naive CD4+ CD45RA+ CD45RO- T cells. These receptors were taken from a pool of human donors with HIV.

This clonotype was recorded at least ten times. CDR3 bases: TGTGCCACCAGTACTAGGGAGGGCGAGCAGTACTTC. Its protein product is CATSTREGEQYF. This sequence joins TRBV24-1 and TRBJ2-7; 7 bases are shared with TRBD2. Trimming at V came to 6 bases and at J to 6 bases, leaving 4 bases not matched to a gene. CDR3 length equals 12 residues. Germline CDR1 KGHDR, CDR2 SFDVKD.

This clonotype has ten or more counts. V and J are TRBV7-3 and TRBJ2-5; TRBD1 is a possible D gene (6 bases). Trimming shortened V by 0 bases and J by 3 bases, and 8 bases separated the two germline ends. CDR1 and CDR2 from the germline V gene are SGHTA and FQGTGA. The CDR3 loop spans 14 amino acids. CDR3 nucleotide sequence: TGTGCCAGCAGCTTAACCCGGACAGAAGAGACCCAGTACTTC. Protein product: CASSLTRTEETQYF.

This chain uses TRBV10-3 with TRBJ1-1; 7 nucleotides agree with TRBD1. The V gene's germline CDR1 is ENHRY and CDR2 SYGVKD. Germline trimming cut 9 bases from V and 1 base from J; bases unmatched to any gene: 5. The CDR3 spans 13 residues. The DNA for the CDR3 is TGTGCCATTGAGGACAGGCCGAACACTGAAGCTTTCTTT. Its translation: CAIEDRPNTEAFF.

In its sample, this clonotype was seen a few times. The chain uses TRBV6-5 and TRBJ2-1, with TRBD1 matching 10 bases. From germline, CDR1 is MNHEY and CDR2 SVGAGI. V was clipped by 6 bases and J by 5 bases; unmatched bases: 7. The CDR3 sequence is 15 residues long. CDR3 sequence: CASRTDRGVNNEQFF. Written as DNA, the CDR3 is TGTGCCAGCAGGACGGACAGGGGGGTTAACAATGAGCAGTTCTTC.

This clonotype was seen repeatedly, ten times or more. The chain recombines TRBV5-1 with TRBJ1-6, with a weak D call TRBD1 (6 bases). The CDR3 has 16 residues. V was cut by 0 bases and J by 10 bases, with 17 bases left in between. Germline assignment: CDR1 SGHRS and CDR2 YFSETQ. Written as DNA, the CDR3 is TGCGCCAGCAGCTTGGCGGGGGACTACAGGGACTCACCCCTCCACTTT. This gives the protein CASSLAGDYRDSPLHF.

This chain connects TRBV4-2 to TRBJ2-4; D might be TRBD1 or TRBD2, each matching 6 bases. V was shortened by 0 bases and J by 1 base, with 13 bases between the two germline ends. There are 17 residues in the CDR3. CDR1 and CDR2 from the germline V gene are LGHNA and YNFKEQ. CDR3 loop: CASSQDGGGLAKNIQYF. Written as DNA, the CDR3 is TGTGCCAGCAGCCAAGATGGAGGGGGATTGGCCAAAAACATTCAGTACTTC.